This paragraph covers one TCR beta chain sequence. Primers included in the PCR were 60 Vbeta and 13 Jbeta primers. Assay used: immunoSEQ multiplex PCR; TCRdb lists only in-frame clones, some missing. The sample holds about 160,000 clones. The CDR3 has 13 residues. Losses at the gene ends were 4 bases for V and 5 bases for J; bases not matched to a gene: 5. Germline CDR1 SQVTM, CDR2 ANQGSEA. This sample was taken from a study of cytomegalovirus exposure and HLA in healthy donors. Across the whole study: A data release that came early held roughly 80 million unique TCRs from HLA-typed donors.

The source of this sequence is a man aged 25 to 40 in good health and CMV-seronegative. Sequencing was carried out using PBMCs. The J gene is TRBJ1-5, the V gene TRBV29-1, with 7 bases identical to TRBD1. CDR3 DNA sequence: TGCAGCGTTGCCAGGGGGTTCGATCAGCCCCAGCATTTT. This translates into CSVARGFDQPQHF.